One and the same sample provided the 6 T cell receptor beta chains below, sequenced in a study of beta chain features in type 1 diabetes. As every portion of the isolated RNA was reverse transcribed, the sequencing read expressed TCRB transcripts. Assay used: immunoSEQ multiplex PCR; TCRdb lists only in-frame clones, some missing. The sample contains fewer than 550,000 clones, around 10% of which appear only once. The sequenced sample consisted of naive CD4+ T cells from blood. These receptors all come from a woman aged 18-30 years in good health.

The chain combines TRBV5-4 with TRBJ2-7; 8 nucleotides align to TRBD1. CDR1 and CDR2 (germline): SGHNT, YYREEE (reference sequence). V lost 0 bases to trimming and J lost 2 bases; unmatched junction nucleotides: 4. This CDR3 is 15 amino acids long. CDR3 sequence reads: CASSLAGQGPYEQYV. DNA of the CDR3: TGTGCCAGCAGCTTGGCCGGACAGGGCCCCTACGAGCAGTACGTC.

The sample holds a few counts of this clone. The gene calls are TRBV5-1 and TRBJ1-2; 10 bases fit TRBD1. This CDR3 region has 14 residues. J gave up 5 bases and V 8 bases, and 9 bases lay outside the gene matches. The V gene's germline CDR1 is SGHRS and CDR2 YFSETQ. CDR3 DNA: TGCGCCAGTGAAGAAAGGGACAGGGGATATGGCTACACCTTC. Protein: CASEERDRGYGYTF.

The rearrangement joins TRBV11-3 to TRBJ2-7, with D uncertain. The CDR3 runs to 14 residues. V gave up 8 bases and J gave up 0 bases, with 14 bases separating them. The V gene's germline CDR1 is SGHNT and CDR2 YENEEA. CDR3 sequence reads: CASSRTSSSYEQYF. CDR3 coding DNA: TGTGCCAGCTCGCGGACGTCCAGCTCCTACGAGCAGTACTTC.

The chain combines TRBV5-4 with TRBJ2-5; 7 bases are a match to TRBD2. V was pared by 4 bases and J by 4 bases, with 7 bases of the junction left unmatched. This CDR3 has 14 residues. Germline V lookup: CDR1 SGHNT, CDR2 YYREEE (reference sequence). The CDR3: CASSPGGGPETQYF. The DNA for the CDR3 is TGTGCCAGCAGCCCGGGGGGAGGGCCAGAGACCCAGTACTTC.

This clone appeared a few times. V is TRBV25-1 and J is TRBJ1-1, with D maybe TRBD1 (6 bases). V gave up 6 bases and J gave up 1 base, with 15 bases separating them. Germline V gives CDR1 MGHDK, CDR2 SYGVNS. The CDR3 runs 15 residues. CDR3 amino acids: CASSIRGGPNTEAFF. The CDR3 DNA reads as TGTGCCAGCAGCATCAGAGGGGGGCCGAACACTGAAGCTTTCTTT.

CDR3 sequence (DNA): TGCGCCAGCAGCTTTAGTCTTGGAGGGAGCTACGAGCAGTACTTC. This sequence encodes CASSFSLGGSYEQYF. The V gene is TRBV5-1, the J gene TRBJ2-7; D is possibly TRBD2 (6 bases). Germline CDR1 SGHRS, CDR2 YFSETQ. V was clipped by 2 bases and J by 3 bases, with 15 bases between them. This CDR3 has 15 residues.